This T cell receptor beta chain comes out of a study of blood T cell repertoires in COVID-19 (TCRdb year 2020). Context from the whole study: Collaborator samples came from the United States, Italy and Spain and covered acute and convalescent phases of COVID-19. The material from the prospective study consisted of cDNA or gDNA derived from T cells, B-cell-depleted T cells, or PBMCs. Deeply sampled blood TCRbeta repertoires from subjects exposed to, actively infected with, or recovered from COVID-19 were included in the dataset. A freely available public database, intended as a resource for researchers studying the immune response to SARS-CoV-2, is where the repertoires were released. The samples were drawn from two sources: the first 160 participants of the ongoing ImmuneRACE study, and over 950 subjects contributed by 6 global collaborators. Nearly every sample came with metadata listing a de-identified subject ID, COVID-19 status, age in years and sex. Where HLA class I and class II types were available, the types were taken from metadata supplied by the sample provider, not from assay-based typing.

Whole blood was collected in K2EDTA tubes by collaborating institutions according to the institutions' own protocols. For TCRbeta analysis, collaborator samples were shipped as frozen whole blood, as isolated PBMCs, or as DNA extracted from either sample type. TCRbeta CDR3 regions were amplified from genomic DNA using the immunoSEQ Assay, a bias-controlled multiplex PCR. From the authors' description of their analysis: Within the assay, amplification of reference gene primers was used to estimate how many nucleated cells each sample contained. Sequence reads were collapsed and filtered to measure the absolute abundance of every unique TCRbeta CDR3 rearrangement. For each sample, productive Simpson clonality was calculated as the square root of Simpson's diversity index across productive rearrangements. In TCRdb, the immuneACCESS table is reduced to in-frame sequences with V and J assigned. These tables do not hold every clone; where another copy was compared, an unresolved V gene accounts for under half, and the others remain unexplained. That table gives V, J and clone size, and the DNA gave D and trimming. For this sample the table gives under 200,000 clones, of which around nine tenths were detected only once. Of the sample, under 25% falls within the top ten clones.

Concerning this clone: The clone's antigen remains unknown. Per-base qualities were not stored, and no clone one base away is much larger.

Broader findings and caveats from the paper: The amount of clinical and demographic metadata varied by source and participant and was provided uncurated.

A distance of 10 bases separates the germline ends of V and J, which lose 3 bases and 1 base respectively. CDR1 is given as SGHRS and CDR2 as YFSETQ, both from the germline V gene. Including the terminal cysteine and phenylalanine, the CDR3 comprises 14 residues. Only the CDR3 DNA is retained, 42 bases long and in frame from the first base. The sequence was collected from a man in his 60s with active or convalescent COVID-19. The specimen was peripheral blood. The rearrangement combines TRBV5-1 with TRBJ1-1, with no D gene named confidently. The base sequence is TGCGCCAGCAGCTCCCTCACAGCGAACACTGAAGCTTTCTTT. Its product reads: CASSSLTANTEAFF. This CDR3, with the reference TRBV5-1 and TRBJ1-1 proteins standing in past its ends, gives the full variable domain KAGVTQTPRYLIKTRGQQVTLSCSPISGHRSVSWYQQTPGQGLQFLFEYFSETQRNKGNFPGRFSGRQFSNSRSEMNVSTLELGDSALYLCASSSLTANTEAFFGQGTRLTVV.